This T cell receptor beta chain was identified in a study of OX40 agonist ivuxolimab in advanced cancers. About the study: Dose-escalation patients had hepatocellular carcinoma, melanoma, renal cell or head and neck cancer. Three patients responded partially, comprising one with hepatocellular carcinoma and two with cutaneous melanoma. Broader study findings: On average, CD8+ T cells had more expanded clones than CD4+.

The V end lost 3 bases, the J end lost 1 base, and 10 bases lay between the germline ends. Germline lookup yields CDR1 SGHRS and CDR2 YFSETQ. The CDR3 is 15 residues long. Repertoires were generated with immunoSEQ multiplex PCR, while TCRdb's copy carries only in-frame clones and drops some. The sample lists some 80,000 clones, over 85% occurring once. Concerning this clone: Its antigen remains unknown.

The clonotype comes from an adult with an advanced solid tumor such as melanoma, head and neck, liver or kidney cancer. The chain uses TRBV5-1 and TRBJ2-2; D possibly corresponds to TRBD1 (6 bases). This specimen consisted of CD4+ or CD8+ T cells sorted from blood, obtained in a trial of the OX40 agonist ivuxolimab. The CDR3 is CASSSGQKNTGELFF. CDR3 DNA: TGCGCCAGCAGCTCGGGACAAAAGAACACCGGGGAGCTGTTTTTT.